The 32 T cell receptor beta chains below were found in one sample sequenced in a study of cytomegalovirus exposure and HLA in healthy donors. In the PCR, 60 Vbeta and 13 Jbeta primers were used. Only in-frame clones appear in the TCRdb table, and some are missing; sequencing was by immunoSEQ multiplex PCR. This table has approximately 110,000 clones, 70% appearing once. The sample taken for sequencing was PBMCs. The receptors were gathered from a man aged 35 to 55 in good health and CMV-seropositive.

The CDR3 protein is CASTERAGGGETQYF. The CDR3 coding sequence is TGTGCCAGCACCGAAAGAGCGGGAGGGGGAGAGACCCAGTACTTC. The chain recombines TRBV28 with TRBJ2-5; 10 bases agree with TRBD2. V lost 7 bases to trimming and J lost 4 bases; unmatched junction nucleotides: 9. Germline CDR1 MDHEN, CDR2 SYDVKM. The length of the CDR3 is 15 residues.

There are a few counts of this clone. This chain connects TRBV15 to TRBJ2-3; tentatively, D is TRBD2 (6 bases). The CDR3 is 15 amino acids. Germline CDR1 is LNHNV and CDR2 is YYDKDF (reference sequence). The germline V and J ends were trimmed by 4 bases and 5 bases, with 16 bases remaining between them. CDR3 region: CATSTTDGGIDTQYF. Here the CDR3 DNA reads TGTGCCACCAGCACTACCGACGGGGGTATAGATACGCAGTATTTT.

In this sample, this clone turned up a few times. The rearrangement links TRBV6-1 to TRBJ1-1; D is undetermined. CDR1 is MNHNS, CDR2 SASEGT, per germline. V lost 1 base and J 8 bases, leaving 8 bases between the germline ends. The CDR3 sequence is 12 residues long. DNA for the CDR3: TGTGCCAGCAGTGAAGGGCCGCGGGAAGCTTTCTTT. Translating it yields CASSEGPREAFF.

J is TRBJ2-2 and V is TRBV5-4, with TRBD2 matching over 8 bases. V lost 3 bases to trimming and J lost 5 bases; unmatched junction nucleotides: 15. This CDR3 contains 18 residues. CDR1 and CDR2 (germline): SGHNT, YYREEE (reference sequence). The CDR3 DNA reads as TGTGCCAGCAGCTCCCCCGGGAGGGACGAACAAAGGACCGGGGAGCTGTTTTTT. Encoded protein: CASSSPGRDEQRTGELFF.

CDR3 amino acids: CASSLVAREGEQYF. In DNA, the CDR3 is TGTGCCAGCAGCTTAGTCGCGAGGGAGGGCGAGCAGTACTTC. This sequence joins TRBV7-6 and TRBJ2-7; 7 nucleotides line up with TRBD2. Germline values: CDR1 SGHVS, CDR2 FNYEAQ. The trim removed 1 base at V and 6 bases at J, leaving 6 bases unmatched. The CDR3 consists of 14 residues.

V usage is TRBV30 and J usage is TRBJ2-7; a possible D gene is TRBD2 (5 bases). The CDR3 has 13 amino acids. V was clipped by 7 bases and J by 7 bases, with 20 bases between them. CDR1 is GTSNPN and CDR2 is SVGIG in the germline V gene (reference sequence). The CDR3 DNA follows: TGTGCCTTTCAGACTCGAGGAACGGGGGAGCAGTACTTC. Its protein product is CAFQTRGTGEQYF.

V is TRBV7-9 and J is TRBJ1-1; D uncertain. V was cut by 1 base and J by 1 base, with 10 bases left in between. CDR1 is SEHNR, CDR2 FQNEAQ, per germline (reference sequence). The CDR3 totals 15 residues. The CDR3 here is CASSLVAGKNTEAFF. In DNA form, the CDR3 reads TGTGCCAGCAGCTTAGTGGCCGGGAAGAACACTGAAGCTTTCTTT.

The V gene is TRBV7-8, the J gene TRBJ1-5; 9 nucleotides agree with TRBD1. This CDR3 is built from 15 residues. Germline V gene sequence: CDR1 SGHVS, CDR2 FQNEAQ. V lost 5 bases and J lost 6; bases outside the gene matches: 8. The CDR3 sequence is CASSHGQGLAQPQHF. CDR3 sequence (DNA): TGTGCCAGCAGCCACGGACAGGGGTTAGCTCAGCCCCAGCATTTT.

V is TRBV4-1 and J is TRBJ2-1, with D possibly being TRBD1 (5 bases). V lost 4 bases and J lost 8, with 12 bases in between. The CDR3 totals 13 residues. Germline-derived CDR1 and CDR2 are MGHRA and YSYEKL. CDR3 protein: CASSPQGSDEQFF. CDR3 nucleotide sequence: TGCGCCAGCAGCCCCCAGGGCTCGGATGAGCAGTTCTTC.

This chain joins TRBV5-1 and TRBJ2-7, with a tentative D call TRBD2 (5 bases). V was trimmed by 1 base and J by 3 bases, leaving 8 bases between them. Germline V gene lookup returns CDR1 SGHRS and CDR2 YFSETQ. This CDR3 comprises 13 residues. DNA for the CDR3: TGCGCCAGCAGCTTGATGGCGGGCTACGAGCAGTACGTC. It yields the protein CASSLMAGYEQYV.

This clone showed up just a few times. The chain joins TRBV5-1 to TRBJ2-1, with 9 bases that match TRBD2. CDR1 is SGHRS, CDR2 YFSETQ, per germline. The CDR3 contains 17 residues. V lost 0 bases and J lost 0; bases outside the gene matches: 4. CDR3 sequence (DNA): TGCGCCAGCAGCTTGGTGGGCGGGAGGGTCTCCTACAATGAGCAGTTCTTC. Translation gives CASSLVGGRVSYNEQFF.

The chain is built from TRBV6-1 and TRBJ2-1; 8 bases line up with TRBD2. The V gene's germline CDR1 is MNHNS and CDR2 SASEGT. This CDR3 is built from 15 residues. The V gene end was trimmed by 3 bases and the J gene end by 5 bases; junction bases not matched to a gene: 6. The CDR3 here is CASSDGPGLDNEQFF. For the CDR3, the DNA is TGTGCCAGCAGTGACGGACCGGGACTAGACAATGAGCAGTTCTTC.

This clone appeared a single time. This rearrangement joins TRBV10-3 to TRBJ1-1; tentative D call: TRBD1 (6 bases). Germline-derived CDR1 and CDR2 are ENHRY and SYGVKD. The CDR3 is 14 residues long. V was cut by 0 bases and J by 1 base, with 6 bases left in between. CDR3 coding DNA: TGTGCCATCAGTGAGTCGACAGGGAACACTGAAGCTTTCTTT. This encodes CAISESTGNTEAFF.

The J gene is TRBJ2-6, the V gene TRBV4-1; 7 bases are shared with TRBD1. The CDR3 sequence is 20 residues long. V lost 3 bases to trimming and J lost 0 bases; unmatched junction nucleotides: 14. Per the germline V gene, CDR1 is MGHRA and CDR2 is YSYEKL. CDR3 protein: CASSHYSLRDSLSGANVLTF. For the CDR3, the DNA is TGCGCCAGCAGCCACTACTCCCTCCGGGACAGCCTCTCTGGGGCCAACGTCCTGACTTTC.

In nucleotides, the CDR3 is TGTGCCAGCAGTCCGACATCAGGAACTAGCACAGATACGCAGTATTTT. Encoded protein: CASSPTSGTSTDTQYF. The chain employs TRBV28 and TRBJ2-3; D remains ambiguous. Germline V lookup: CDR1 MDHEN, CDR2 SYDVKM. The CDR3 covers 16 residues. Between the trimmed V and J ends, which lost 5 bases and 0 bases, there was a span of 15 bases. Combining the CDR3 with reference TRBV28 and TRBJ2-3 gives the whole variable domain DVKVTQSSRYLVKRTGEKVFLECVQDMDHENMFWYRQDPGLGLRLIYFSYDVKMKEKGDIPEGYSVSREKKERFSLILESASTNQTSMYLCASSPTSGTSTDTQYFGPGTRLTVL.

As DNA, the CDR3 is TGTGCCAGCAGGGCACGGACAGATTATAATGAAAAACTGTTTTTT. It is translated as CASRARTDYNEKLFF. The V gene is TRBV6-1, the J gene TRBJ1-4; D is perhaps TRBD1 (6 bases). This CDR3 is built from 15 residues. The germline V gene has CDR1 MNHNS and CDR2 SASEGT. The V end was cut by 6 bases, the J end by 4 bases, with 15 bases between.

This chain uses TRBV7-9 with TRBJ2-3, with D perhaps TRBD2 (6 bases). The V end was cut by 5 bases, the J end by 0 bases, with 21 bases between. Germline V gives CDR1 SEHNR, CDR2 FQNEAQ (reference sequence). The CDR3 is 18 amino acids. The CDR3 sequence: CASSPVGWRGLSTDTQYF. The CDR3 DNA sequence: TGTGCCAGCAGCCCCGTTGGGTGGCGGGGCTTAAGCACAGATACGCAGTATTTT.

V usage is TRBV28 and J usage is TRBJ1-5; D is unresolved. The CDR3 extends over 14 amino acids. V dropped 3 bases and J dropped 2 bases, with 8 bases sitting between them. Germline lookup yields CDR1 MDHEN and CDR2 SYDVKM. The CDR3, as DNA: TGTGCCAGCAGTTTTCCCGGGGGCAATCAGCCCCAGCATTTT. Translating gives CASSFPGGNQPQHF. The variable domain in full, with the rest retrieved from reference TRBV28 and TRBJ1-5, is DVKVTQSSRYLVKRTGEKVFLECVQDMDHENMFWYRQDPGLGLRLIYFSYDVKMKEKGDIPEGYSVSREKKERFSLILESASTNQTSMYLCASSFPGGNQPQHFGDGTRLSIL.

The rearrangement links TRBV29-1 to TRBJ1-1; D possibly corresponds to TRBD1 (5 bases). Germline loops: CDR1 SQVTM, CDR2 ANQGSEA. Trimming pared 6 bases from V and 5 bases from J, leaving 22 bases between. The CDR3 sequence is 15 residues long. The DNA of the CDR3 is TGCAGCGTGCCACTCCCGGGGGGGGTCAGAACTGAAGCTTTCTTT. Its translation is CSVPLPGGVRTEAFF.

The rearrangement uses TRBV6-5 and TRBJ2-5; 8 positions agree with TRBD2. TRBJ2-7 explains the end of the DNA better; the J call may be wrong. From germline, CDR1 is MNHEY and CDR2 SVGAGI. The CDR3 has 12 amino acids. CDR3 DNA: TGTGCCAGCAGTACTAGCGGCTACGAGCAGTACTTC. Translation gives CASSTSGYEQYF.

The rearrangement joins TRBV5-8 to TRBJ1-6; D gene ambiguous. The V end was cut by 1 base, the J end by 5 bases, with 7 bases between. The length of the CDR3 is 14 residues. Germline V lookup: CDR1 SGHTS, CDR2 YDEGEE. CDR3 nucleotides: TGTGCCAGCAGCTTGAACCCTAATAATTCACCCCTCCACTTT. Amino acid sequence: CASSLNPNNSPLHF.

The chain links TRBV9 to TRBJ2-5; D gene unclear. Trimming shortened V by 0 bases and J by 5 bases, and 11 bases separated the two germline ends. CDR1 and CDR2 (germline): SGDLS, YYNGEE. CDR3 length: 14 amino acids. CDR3 nucleotide sequence: TGTGCCAGCAGCGTAGATCCCCTTCAGGAGACCCAGTACTTC. Translating it yields CASSVDPLQETQYF.

The rearrangement links TRBV19 to TRBJ2-7; TRBD2 is a possible D gene (6 bases). V was shortened by 8 bases and J by 6 bases, with 20 bases between the two germline ends. The germline V gene has CDR1 LNHDA and CDR2 SQIVND (reference sequence). CDR3 length equals 14 residues. The CDR3 protein is CASSGRRGILEQYV. In DNA form, the CDR3 reads TGTGCCAGTTCTGGGCGGCGGGGAATTCTCGAGCAGTACGTC.

The chain carries TRBV7-9 and TRBJ1-2; 9 nucleotides line up with TRBD1. The CDR3 has 14 residues. The V gene's germline CDR1 is SEHNR and CDR2 FQNEAQ (reference sequence). The trim removed 3 bases at V and 6 bases at J, leaving 5 bases unmatched. CDR3 nucleotides: TGTGCCAGCAGCTTGGGACAGGGCAACCATGGCTACACCTTC. Its translation is CASSLGQGNHGYTF. Looking up the rest from reference TRBV7-9 and TRBJ1-2 gives the full variable domain: DTGVSQNPRHKITKRGQNVTFRCDPISEHNRLYWYRQTLGQGPEFLTYFQNEAQLEKSRLLSDRFSAERPKGSFSTLEIQRTEQGDSAMYLCASSLGQGNHGYTFGSGTRLTVV.

V gene TRBV2 combines with J gene TRBJ2-7, with TRBD1 matching 10 bases. CDR3 length: 15 amino acids. J lost 3 bases, V lost 3 bases, and 5 bases had no gene match. The V gene's germline CDR1 is SNHLY and CDR2 FYNNEI. DNA of the CDR3: TGTGCCAGCAGTGAGGGACAGGGGACCTACTACGAGCAGTACGTC. This codes for CASSEGQGTYYEQYV.

This clone was seen once. The J gene is TRBJ1-2, the V gene TRBV6-6, with D uncertain. The CDR3 spans 14 residues. The V end was cut by 6 bases, the J end by 0 bases, with 11 bases between. The germline V gene encodes CDR1 MNHNY and CDR2 SVGAGI (reference sequence). The CDR3 spells CASRASGSNYGYTF. CDR3 DNA sequence: TGTGCCAGCAGGGCGTCGGGTTCTAACTATGGCTACACCTTC.

V and J are TRBV10-2 and TRBJ2-1; 10 nucleotides match TRBD2. Per the germline V gene, CDR1 is WSHSY and CDR2 is SAAADI. This CDR3 spans 15 amino acids. The junction had 7 bases not matched to a gene; V was cut back by 6 bases and J by 5 bases. CDR3 amino acids: CASRVTSGSNNEQFF. The CDR3 bases are TGCGCCAGCAGGGTGACTAGCGGGTCGAACAATGAGCAGTTCTTC.

The chain employs TRBV5-4 and TRBJ1-1; 7 nucleotides line up with TRBD1. Germline V CDR1 and CDR2: SGHNT, YYREEE (reference sequence). The CDR3 is 15 amino acids. The V segment lost 0 bases and the J segment 5 bases; nucleotides outside the gene matches: 7. The CDR3 DNA sequence: TGTGCCAGCAGCTTGGGGAGGGGGCCGGAAACTGAAGCTTTCTTT. Amino acid sequence: CASSLGRGPETEAFF.

The sample holds a few counts of this clone. V and J are TRBV5-6 and TRBJ1-3; D might be TRBD1 (5 bases). The germline V and J ends were trimmed by 3 bases and 3 bases, with 7 bases remaining between them. Germline-derived CDR1 and CDR2 are SGHDT and YYEEEE. This CDR3 contains 13 residues. The CDR3 DNA follows: TGTGCCAGCAGCTGGGGGGGTGGAAACACCATATATTTT. Translation: CASSWGGGNTIYF.

V is TRBV6-4 and J is TRBJ2-1; 11 nucleotides match TRBD2. V was clipped by 8 bases and J by 7 bases; unmatched bases: 10. Germline lookup yields CDR1 MRHNA and CDR2 SNTAGT. CDR3 size: 15 residues. The CDR3 is CASSSGTSGENEQFF. CDR3 DNA sequence: TGTGCCAGCTCCTCCGGGACTAGCGGTGAGAATGAGCAGTTCTTC.

The V call is TRBV10-3, the J call TRBJ1-2; 9 nucleotides align to TRBD1. The V gene's germline CDR1 is ENHRY and CDR2 SYGVKD. The CDR3 runs to 17 residues. After removal of 7 bases from V and 5 bases from J, the junction contained 17 bases not matched to a gene. The CDR3 region has the DNA TGTGCCATCAAGAGGGGGGACAGGGAATTACCGGCTTATGGCTACACCTTC. It encodes CAIKRGDRELPAYGYTF.

The DNA of the CDR3 is TGTGCTAGTGGTTTGGTACAGGGTAGCACCGGGGAGCTGTTTTTT. This translates into CASGLVQGSTGELFF. V and J are TRBV12-5 and TRBJ2-2; TRBD1 is a possible D gene (6 bases). Trimming left V 0 bases short and J 4 bases short, with 9 bases between. The CDR3 runs to 15 residues. The V gene's germline CDR1 is LGHNT and CDR2 FRNRAP.